The text below deals with one T cell receptor (beta chain). Data came from immunoSEQ multiplex PCR; TCRdb stores just in-frame clones and leaves some out. Here the sample spans about 74,000 clones, 88% being singletons. This specimen belongs to a study of blood T cell repertoires in COVID-19. In germline, CDR1 is SNHLY, CDR2 FYNNEI. CDR3 size: 13 residues. Trimming cost V 6 bases and J 7 bases; bases outside gene matches: 7. Material: peripheral blood. The chain couples TRBV2 to TRBJ1-2, with 8 nucleotides matching TRBD1. This sequence originates from a woman aged 80 or older with active or convalescent COVID-19. In DNA, the CDR3 is TGTGCCAGCAGATATCAGGGGGCGGTTGGCTACACCTTC. Its translation is CASRYQGAVGYTF.